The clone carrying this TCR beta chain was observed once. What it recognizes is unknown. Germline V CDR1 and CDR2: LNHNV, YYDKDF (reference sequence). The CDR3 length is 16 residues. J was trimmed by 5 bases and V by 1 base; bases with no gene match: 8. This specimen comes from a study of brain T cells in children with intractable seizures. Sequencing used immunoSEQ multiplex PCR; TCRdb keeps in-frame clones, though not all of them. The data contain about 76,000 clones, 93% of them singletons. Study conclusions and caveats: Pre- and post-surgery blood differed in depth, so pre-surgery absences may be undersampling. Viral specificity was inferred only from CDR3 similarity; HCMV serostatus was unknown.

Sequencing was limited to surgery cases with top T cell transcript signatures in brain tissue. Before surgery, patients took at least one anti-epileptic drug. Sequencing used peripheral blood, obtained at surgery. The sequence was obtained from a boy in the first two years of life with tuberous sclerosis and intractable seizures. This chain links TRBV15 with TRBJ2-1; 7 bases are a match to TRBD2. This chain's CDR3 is CATSRVGGRGNNEQFF. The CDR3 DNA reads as TGTGCCACCAGCAGAGTGGGCGGGAGAGGGAACAATGAGCAGTTCTTC.